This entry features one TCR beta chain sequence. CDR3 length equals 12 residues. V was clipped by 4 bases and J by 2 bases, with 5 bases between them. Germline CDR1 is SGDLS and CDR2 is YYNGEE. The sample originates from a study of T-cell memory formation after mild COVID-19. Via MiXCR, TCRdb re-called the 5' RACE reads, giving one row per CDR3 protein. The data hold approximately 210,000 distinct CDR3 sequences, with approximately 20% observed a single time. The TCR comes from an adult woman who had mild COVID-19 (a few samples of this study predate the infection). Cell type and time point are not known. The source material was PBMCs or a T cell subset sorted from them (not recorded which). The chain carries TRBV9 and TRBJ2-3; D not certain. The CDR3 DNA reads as TGTGCCAGCAGCAAACACACAGATACGCAGTATTTT. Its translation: CASSKHTDTQYF.